This T cell receptor (beta chain) was identified in a study of blood T cell repertoires in COVID-19. Overall study context: In each case, the material was cDNA or gDNA derived from T cells, B-cell-depleted T cells, or PBMCs.

Recovered status applied to Cohort 3 donors who had two consecutive negative PCRs. It also applied to those with clearance or with symptom resolution. In germline, CDR1 is ENHRY, CDR2 SYGVKD. J was trimmed by 9 bases and V by 4 bases; bases with no gene match: 6. The CDR3 runs to 15 residues. In the authors' workflow: By means of reference gene primer amplification, nucleated cell counts were estimated. Sequencing was performed with immunoSEQ multiplex PCR; in TCRdb, only in-frame clones are kept and a portion is missing. D and trimming come from the DNA, and the V and J calls and clone size come from that table. The sample has 250,000 or so clones; roughly 86% are singletons.

The V and J genes are TRBV10-3 and TRBJ1-6; TRBD1 aligns across 10 bases. Sample: PBMCs or T cells enriched from blood (not recorded which). This TCR was recovered from a woman aged 18-29 years who had recovered from COVID-19. The DNA of the CDR3 is TGTGCCATCAGTGCGGACAGGGGGACGGTTTCACCCCTCCACTTT. It yields the protein CAISADRGTVSPLHF.